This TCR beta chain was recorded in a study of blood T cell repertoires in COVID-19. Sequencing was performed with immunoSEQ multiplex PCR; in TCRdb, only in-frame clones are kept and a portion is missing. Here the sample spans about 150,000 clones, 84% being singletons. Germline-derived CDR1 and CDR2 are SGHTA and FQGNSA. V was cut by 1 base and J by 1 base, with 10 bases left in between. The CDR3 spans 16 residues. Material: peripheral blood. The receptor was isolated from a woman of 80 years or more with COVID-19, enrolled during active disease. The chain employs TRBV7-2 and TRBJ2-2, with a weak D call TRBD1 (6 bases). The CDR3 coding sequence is TGTGCCAGCAGCTTAGACGGGACACTGAACACCGGGGAGCTGTTTTTT. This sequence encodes CASSLDGTLNTGELFF.